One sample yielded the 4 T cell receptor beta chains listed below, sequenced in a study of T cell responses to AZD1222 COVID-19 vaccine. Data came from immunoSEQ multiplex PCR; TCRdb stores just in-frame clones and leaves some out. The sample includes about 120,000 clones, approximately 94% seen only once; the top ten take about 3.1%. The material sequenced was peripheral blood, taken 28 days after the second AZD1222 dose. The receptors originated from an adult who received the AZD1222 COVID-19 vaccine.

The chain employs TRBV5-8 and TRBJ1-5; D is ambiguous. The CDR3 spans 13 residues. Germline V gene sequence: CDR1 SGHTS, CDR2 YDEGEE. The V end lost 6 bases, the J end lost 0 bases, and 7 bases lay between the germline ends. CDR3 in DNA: TGTGCCAGCAAAATTTATAGCAATCAGCCCCAGCATTTT. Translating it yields CASKIYSNQPQHF. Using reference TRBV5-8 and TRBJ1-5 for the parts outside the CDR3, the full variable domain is EAGVTQSPTHLIKTRGQQATLRCSPISGHTSVYWYQQALGLGLQFLLWYDEGEERNRGNFPPRFSGRQFPNYSSELNVNALELEDSALYLCASKIYSNQPQHFGDGTRLSIL.

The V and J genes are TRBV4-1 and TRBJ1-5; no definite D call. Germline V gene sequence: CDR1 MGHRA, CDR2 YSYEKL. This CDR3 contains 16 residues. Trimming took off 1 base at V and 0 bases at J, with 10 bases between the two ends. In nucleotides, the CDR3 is TGCGCCAGCAGCCAAGGTTCTCCATATAGCAATCAGCCCCAGCATTTT. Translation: CASSQGSPYSNQPQHF.

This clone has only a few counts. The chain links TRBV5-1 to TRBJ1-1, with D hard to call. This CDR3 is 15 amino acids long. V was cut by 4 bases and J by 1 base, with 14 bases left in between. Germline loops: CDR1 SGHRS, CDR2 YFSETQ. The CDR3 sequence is CASSTRTDSNTEAFF. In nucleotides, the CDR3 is TGCGCCAGCAGCACAAGGACGGATTCGAACACTGAAGCTTTCTTT.

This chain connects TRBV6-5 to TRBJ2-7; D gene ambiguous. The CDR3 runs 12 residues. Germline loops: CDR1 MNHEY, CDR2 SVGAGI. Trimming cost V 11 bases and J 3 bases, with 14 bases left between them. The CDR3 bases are TGTGCCCTTGGACGGAACCTCTACGAGCAGTACTTC. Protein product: CALGRNLYEQYF.